This T cell receptor beta chain was retrieved from a study of HIV-infected patients and healthy controls. Study observations and caveats: Eight alpha and eight beta V genes differed significantly in mean usage between HIV-infected patients and controls.

cDNA was made from about 500 ng RNA using alpha and beta constant primers. Each of the alpha and beta chains got its own library through chain-specific third strand synthesis with indices. TCRdb ran MiXCR on the 5' RACE reads and lists one entry per CDR3 protein. The sample carries fewer than 9,500 distinct CDR3 sequences, roughly 10% recorded once. In its sample, this clonotype ranks as medium-sized. Antigen unknown. The repertoire came from unfractionated whole blood and reflected all unsorted peripheral T cells. The sample consisted of blood, taken before antiretroviral therapy. This TCR derives from an adult with HIV infection.

The CDR3 nucleotides are TGCGCCAGCAGCCAAGATGCCTATGGCTACACCTTC. It codes for CASSQDAYGYTF. The chain carries TRBV4-1 and TRBJ1-2; no clear D gene. Germline CDR1 reads MGHRA; CDR2 reads YSYEKL. The V end was cut by 0 bases, the J end by 4 bases, with 3 bases between. This CDR3 has 12 amino acids.